This TCR beta chain was identified during a study of blood T cell repertoires in COVID-19 (dated by TCRdb to 2018 to 2020). Some background on the complete study: Samples from collaborators originated in the United States, Italy and Spain and spanned both the acute and convalescent phases of COVID-19. The prospective study material was composed of cDNA or gDNA derived from T cells, B-cell-depleted T cells, or PBMCs. The dataset comprised deeply sampled blood TCRbeta repertoires from subjects exposed to, actively infected with, or recovered from COVID-19. The repertoires were released in a freely available public database intended as a resource for research on the immune response to SARS-CoV-2. The samples were drawn from the first 160 participants of the ongoing ImmuneRACE study and from 950 to 1,500 subjects provided by 6 global collaborators. Sample metadata almost always included a de-identified subject ID, COVID-19 status, age in years and sex. Where available, HLA class I and class II types were taken from metadata supplied by the sample provider and were not determined by assay-based typing. The investigation overall reported the following: Clinical and demographic metadata were provided uncurated, with the amount varying by source and participant.

One collaborating source in Seattle enrolled patients while the patients were actively infected and followed the patients over time throughout the course of disease. Collaborating institutions collected whole blood in K2EDTA tubes following their own protocols. For TCRbeta analysis, collaborators shipped samples as frozen whole blood, isolated PBMCs, or DNA extracted from either of those sample types. The immunoSEQ Assay, a bias-controlled multiplex PCR, was used to amplify TCRbeta CDR3 regions from genomic DNA. Regarding the original processing steps: Nucleated cell counts per sample were estimated from amplification of reference gene primers within the assay. To quantify the absolute abundance of each unique TCRbeta CDR3 rearrangement, sequence reads were collapsed and filtered. For each sample, productive Simpson clonality was calculated as the square root of Simpson's diversity index across productive rearrangements. The immuneACCESS repertoire file appears here via TCRdb, limited to in-frame rearrangements. These files lack a portion of the clones; in checked studies, under half of the deficit traces to unresolved V genes, and the cause of the others is not known. The DNA was the basis for D and trimming; V, J and clone size are from that table. In all, the sample holds some 270,000 clones, and almost 90% of those were seen once. The ten largest clones add up to 2.1% of the sample.

Notes on this clone: No antigen is known for it. Base quality data are lacking; no much larger clone is found one base away.

The sequenced material came from peripheral blood. The sequence was obtained from a woman in her sixties or seventies with COVID-19, enrolled during active disease.

The CDR3 sequence is CASSQTGGNQPQHF. Here is the DNA: TGTGCCAGCAGCCAGACAGGGGGCAATCAGCCCCAGCATTTT. The chain couples TRBV7-2 to TRBJ1-5; 8 nucleotides in the junction match TRBD1. Measured from the cysteine to the phenylalanine, the CDR3 is 14 residues long. Here the CDR3 DNA is all that survives: 42 bases in frame from base 1. The germline V gene provides CDR1 SGHTA and CDR2 FQGNSA. Trimming accounts for 5 bases at V and 2 bases at J, while the number of junction bases matched to no gene is 2.